This TCR beta chain originates from a study of T cells after yellow fever vaccination. For TCR, cDNA came from 5'RACE template switching, which added a universal primer site and UMIs. TCRdb reprocessed the 5' RACE reads with MiXCR, giving one entry per CDR3 protein. The data hold 130,000 or so distinct CDR3 sequences, with roughly 15% observed a single time. Germline V gene lookup returns CDR1 MNHEY and CDR2 SVGEGT. The germline V and J ends were trimmed by 2 bases and 2 bases, with 8 bases remaining between them. The CDR3 has 14 residues. The rearrangement joins TRBV6-2 or TRBV6-3 to TRBJ2-3; D ambiguous. This receptor was identified in a man younger than 35 who received the YFV17D yellow fever vaccine. Sequences were derived from CD8+ T cells sorted from PBMCs, sampled 5 days after the yellow fever booster vaccination. CDR3 coding DNA: TGTGCCAGCAGTTACGGGGTAAACACAGATACGCAGTATTTT. It codes for CASSYGVNTDTQYF.